These T cell receptor beta chains were read from a single sample in a study. TCRdb itself ran the RT-PCR reads through MiXCR, one entry per CDR3 protein. Seen here are more than 600,000 distinct CDR3 sequences, over 12% observed once, and the top ten hold roughly 4%. The specimen sequenced was memory CD4+ T cells from blood. These receptor sequences come from a female donor in good health, serving as a healthy control. Both conserved end residues are part of each CDR3. A D gene is named only where the DNA matches it firmly. Only some rows state a clone size, as once, few, many or a class for expanded clones.

J | V | size | D | CDR3 | DNA
TRBJ2-2 | TRBV3-1 | few | TRBD1 | CASSQATGQVYTGELFF | TGTGCCAGCAGCCAAGCTACCGGACAGGTTTACACCGGGGAGCTGTTTTTT
TRBJ1-1 | TRBV6-2/TRBV6-3 | few | TRBD1 | CASSYPDREAFF | TGTGCCAGCAGTTACCCGGACAGGGAAGCTTTCTTT
TRBJ2-1 | TRBV24-1 | NA | TRBD1 | CATSDYRGPNEQFF | TGTGCCACGTCCGATTACAGGGGGCCCAATGAGCAGTTCTTC
TRBJ1-5 | TRBV19 | few | NA | CASRLVAGSQPQHF | TGTGCCAGTAGACTGGTGGCAGGGAGTCAGCCCCAGCATTTT
TRBJ1-5 | TRBV12-3/TRBV12-4 | NA | TRBD1 | CASSEQGLDQPQHF | TGTGCCAGCAGTGAACAGGGGCTTGATCAGCCCCAGCATTTT
TRBJ2-7 | TRBV6-2/TRBV6-3 | many | NA | CASQMKGVYEQYF | TGTGCCAGCCAGATGAAGGGTGTCTACGAGCAGTACTTC
TRBJ2-2 | TRBV20-1 | many | NA | CSASGNTGELFF | TGCAGTGCTAGTGGGAACACCGGGGAGCTGTTTTTT
TRBJ2-1 | TRBV20-1 | NA | NA | CSARGRGSADSSIEQFF | TGCAGTGCTAGAGGAAGGGGGAGCGCGGACTCCAGTATTGAGCAGTTCTTC
TRBJ2-5 | TRBV11-2 | NA | TRBD1 | CASSPPSAGGPFQETQYF | TGTGCCAGCAGCCCCCCGTCGGCAGGGGGCCCTTTCCAAGAGACCCAGTACTTC
TRBJ2-5 | TRBV20-1 | many | NA | CSAAGLQETQYF | TGCAGTGCTGCGGGGCTCCAAGAGACCCAGTACTTC
TRBJ2-7 | TRBV28 | few | NA | CASSYYGTTPDYEQYF | TGTGCCAGCAGTTACTACGGGACGACTCCCGACTACGAGCAGTACTTC
TRBJ2-1 | TRBV15 | NA | TRBD2 | CATNIETSGYNEQFF | TGTGCCACCAATATCGAGACTAGCGGATACAATGAGCAGTTCTTC
TRBJ1-6 | TRBV5-6 | few | NA | CASGRRGAHVDSPLHF | TGTGCCAGCGGGAGGAGAGGCGCCCATGTTGATTCACCCCTCCACTTT
TRBJ2-1 | TRBV15 | NA | NA | CATSRRGDNYNEQFF | TGTGCCACCAGCCGCAGAGGGGACAACTACAATGAGCAGTTCTTC
TRBJ2-1 | TRBV12-3/TRBV12-4 | NA | TRBD2 | CASSLRSGGIYEQFF | TGTGCCAGCAGTTTGAGGTCGGGGGGGATCTATGAGCAGTTCTTC
TRBJ2-2 | TRBV3-1 | few | NA | CASSIRDTTGELFF | TGTGCCAGCAGCATCCGGGACACGACCGGGGAGCTGTTTTTT
TRBJ1-5 | TRBV15 | NA | NA | CATSREEAQHF | TGTGCCACCAGCAGAGAGGAGGCCCAGCATTTT
TRBJ2-3 | TRBV20-1 | NA | NA | CSARGQGIDTQYF | TGCAGTGCTAGGGGGCAGGGGATAGATACGCAGTATTTT
TRBJ2-7 | TRBV14 | few | NA | CASRPRWVSSYEQYF | TGTGCCAGCAGACCCAGATGGGTGAGCTCCTACGAGCAGTACTTC
TRBJ2-6 | TRBV20-1 | NA | TRBD1 | CSAAITGDISGANVLTF | TGCAGTGCCGCTATAACAGGGGACATCTCTGGGGCCAACGTCCTGACTTTC
TRBJ1-3 | TRBV6-5 | many | NA | CASSYSWAYSGNTIYF | TGTGCCAGCAGTTACTCCTGGGCCTACTCTGGAAACACCATATATTTT
TRBJ2-3 | TRBV4-2 | few | TRBD2 | CASSREAGRTDTQYF | TGTGCCAGCAGCCGTGAAGCGGGGCGCACAGATACGCAGTATTTT
TRBJ1-2 | TRBV9 | NA | NA | CASSVDSRYGYTF | TGTGCCAGCAGCGTCGACAGTCGCTATGGCTACACCTTC
TRBJ2-7 | TRBV20-1 | few | NA | CSAREPGASSYEQYF | TGCAGTGCTAGAGAGCCGGGGGCCAGCTCCTACGAGCAGTACTTC
TRBJ2-2 | TRBV5-5 | NA | TRBD1 | CASSPTGQGAPLGSPGELFF | TGTGCCAGCAGCCCGACGGGGCAGGGGGCCCCTTTAGGGTCCCCCGGGGAGCTGTTTTTT
TRBJ2-1 | TRBV20-1 | few | NA | CSARVRAEPYNEQFF | TGCAGTGCAAGAGTGCGAGCGGAACCATACAATGAGCAGTTCTTC
TRBJ2-5 | TRBV20-1 | few | NA | CSARDRRGPQETQYF | TGCAGTGCTAGAGACCGGCGCGGGCCCCAAGAGACCCAGTACTTC
TRBJ1-5 | TRBV19 | NA | NA | CASRIRDDASNQPQHF | TGTGCCAGTAGGATACGGGACGACGCTAGCAATCAGCCCCAGCATTTT
TRBJ1-2 | TRBV7-2 | NA | NA | CASSLGQAANYGYTF | TGTGCCAGCAGCTTAGGGCAGGCTGCTAACTATGGCTACACCTTC
TRBJ1-3 | TRBV29-1 | NA | NA | CSVPGVISGNTIYF | TGCAGCGTCCCAGGGGTCATCTCTGGAAACACCATATATTTT
TRBJ1-2 | TRBV5-1 | few | TRBD1 | CASSLNPTGGFGYTF | TGCGCCAGCAGCTTGAACCCCACAGGGGGCTTTGGCTACACCTTC
TRBJ2-1 | TRBV20-1 | few | NA | CSEQGTGNEQFF | TGCAGTGAGCAGGGAACCGGCAATGAGCAGTTCTTC
TRBJ1-2 | TRBV28 | few | TRBD1 | CASLRQGFNYGYTF | TGTGCCAGCCTGAGACAGGGGTTTAACTATGGCTACACCTTC
TRBJ1-6 | TRBV4-2 | NA | TRBD1 | CASSRPTGDRLSPLHF | TGTGCCAGCAGCCGCCCTACAGGGGACCGGCTTTCACCCCTCCACTTT
TRBJ1-1 | TRBV7-2 | few | NA | CASSLGRGIGAFF | TGTGCCAGCAGCTTAGGGCGAGGTATTGGAGCTTTCTTT
TRBJ2-3 | TRBV20-1 | NA | NA | CSARDRFSTDTQYF | TGCAGTGCTAGAGATAGGTTTAGTACAGATACGCAGTATTTT
TRBJ2-7 | TRBV15 | many | NA | CATSFGGTYEQYF | TGTGCCACCAGTTTTGGCGGAACCTACGAGCAGTACTTC
TRBJ2-1 | TRBV27 | NA | TRBD2 | CASSPSGSALNEQFF | TGTGCCAGCAGCCCTAGCGGGAGTGCCCTCAATGAGCAGTTCTTC
TRBJ2-1 | TRBV7-2 | NA | TRBD2 | CASSFSAVASGVMGGSYNEQFF | TGTGCCAGCAGCTTTTCGGCCGTGGCTAGCGGGGTCATGGGGGGCTCCTACAATGAGCAGTTCTTC
TRBJ2-2 | TRBV7-9 | NA | TRBD1 | CASRLDRENTGELFF | TGTGCCAGCAGGTTGGACAGGGAGAACACCGGGGAGCTGTTTTTT
TRBJ1-1 | TRBV18 | NA | TRBD1 | CASSPLKRTGGTEAFF | TGTGCCAGCTCACCATTAAAAAGGACAGGGGGGACTGAAGCTTTCTTT
TRBJ1-1 | TRBV5-1 | few | NA | CASSFGSGGKTEAFF | TGCGCCAGCAGCTTCGGGTCCGGCGGAAAAACTGAAGCTTTCTTT
TRBJ1-2 | TRBV5-1 | many | NA | CASSLNRDGYTF | TGCGCCAGCAGCTTGAATCGGGATGGCTACACCTTC
TRBJ2-7 | TRBV3-1 | NA | NA | CASSKGVYEQYF | TGTGCCAGCAGCAAAGGGGTTTACGAGCAGTACTTC
TRBJ2-3 | TRBV20-1 | few | TRBD1 | CSGQGADTQYF | TGCAGCGGACAGGGGGCAGATACGCAGTATTTT